The sequence of this T cell receptor beta chain was determined in a study of CD8 T cell repertoires and HIV-1 epitope variants. As for the study in general: Equal numbers of autologous T cell-negative cells presented antigen to enriched T cells.

Details on this clone: Its cognate antigen is unknown.

Sequencing used immunoSEQ multiplex PCR; TCRdb keeps in-frame clones, though not all of them. The repertoire has a few thousand clones, just over 65% of them found once; the top ten carry roughly 46%. CDR1 is SGDLS and CDR2 is YYNGEE in the germline V gene. The V gene lost 0 bases and the J gene lost 4 bases, with 6 bases spanning the gap. The CDR3 is 13 residues long. This receptor was taken from a male donor with HIV. The sample was cultured CD8+ T cells derived from PBMCs. The chain is built from TRBV9 and TRBJ2-3; D not certain. The CDR3 DNA reads TGTGCCAGCAGCGTAGTATCGTCAGATACGCAGTATTTT. It codes for CASSVVSSDTQYF.